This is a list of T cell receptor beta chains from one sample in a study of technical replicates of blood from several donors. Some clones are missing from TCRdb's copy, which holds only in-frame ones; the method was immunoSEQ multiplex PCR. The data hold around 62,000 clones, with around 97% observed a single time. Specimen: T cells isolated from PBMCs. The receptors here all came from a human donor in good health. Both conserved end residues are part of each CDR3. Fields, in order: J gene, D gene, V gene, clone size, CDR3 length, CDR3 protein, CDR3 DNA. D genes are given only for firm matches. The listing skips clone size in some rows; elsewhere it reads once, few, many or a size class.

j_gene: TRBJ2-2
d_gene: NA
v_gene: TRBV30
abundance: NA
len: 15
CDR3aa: CAWSFLGGETGELFF
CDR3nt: TGTGCCTGGAGTTTCCTCGGGGGAGAAACCGGGGAGCTGTTTTTT

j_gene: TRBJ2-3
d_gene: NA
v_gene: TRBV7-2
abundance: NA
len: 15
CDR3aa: CASSLNPGREDTQYF
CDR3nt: TGTGCCAGCAGCTTAAACCCAGGCCGGGAAGATACGCAGTATTTT

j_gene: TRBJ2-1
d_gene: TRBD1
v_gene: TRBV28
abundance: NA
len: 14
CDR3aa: CASSLSDRGNEQFF
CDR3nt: TGTGCCAGCAGTTTATCTGACAGGGGTAATGAGCAGTTCTTC

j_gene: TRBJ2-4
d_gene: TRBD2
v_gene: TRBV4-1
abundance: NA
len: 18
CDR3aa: CASSQEYAGVGAKNIQYF
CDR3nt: TGCGCCAGCAGCCAAGAATATGCGGGGGTTGGGGCCAAAAACATTCAGTACTTC

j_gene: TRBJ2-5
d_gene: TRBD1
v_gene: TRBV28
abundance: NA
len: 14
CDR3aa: CASSLVEQGETQYF
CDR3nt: TGTGCCAGCAGTTTGGTTGAACAGGGGGAGACCCAGTACTTC

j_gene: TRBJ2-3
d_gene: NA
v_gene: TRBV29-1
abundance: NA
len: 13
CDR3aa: CSVEEGGADGQYF
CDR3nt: TGCAGCGTTGAAGAGGGAGGTGCCGATGGGCAGTATTTT

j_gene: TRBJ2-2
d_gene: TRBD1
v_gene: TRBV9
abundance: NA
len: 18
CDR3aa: CASSDPERDRDVTGELFF
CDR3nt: TGTGCCAGCAGCGATCCGGAAAGGGACAGGGACGTCACCGGGGAGCTGTTTTTT

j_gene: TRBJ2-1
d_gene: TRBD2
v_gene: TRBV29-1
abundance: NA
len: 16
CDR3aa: CSVAGTSGSSYNEQFF
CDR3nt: TGCAGCGTTGCCGGGACTAGCGGGAGCTCCTACAATGAGCAGTTCTTC

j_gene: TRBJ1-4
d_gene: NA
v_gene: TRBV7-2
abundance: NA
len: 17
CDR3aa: CASSLPNYLETNEKLFF
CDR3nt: TGTGCCAGCAGCTTACCGAATTACCTGGAGACTAATGAAAAACTGTTTTTT

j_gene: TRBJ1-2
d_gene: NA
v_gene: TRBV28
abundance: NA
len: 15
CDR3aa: CASSLGGEGPGCYTF
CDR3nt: TGTGCCAGCAGTCTTGGGGGGGAGGGGCCAGGATGTTACACCTTC

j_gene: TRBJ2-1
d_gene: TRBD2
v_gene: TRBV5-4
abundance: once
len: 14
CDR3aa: CASSLAGVDNEQFF
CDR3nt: TGTGCCAGCAGCCTAGCGGGAGTGGATAATGAGCAGTTCTTC

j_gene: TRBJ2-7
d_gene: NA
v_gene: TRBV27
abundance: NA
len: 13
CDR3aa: CASSYGESYEQYF
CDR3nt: TGTGCCAGCAGCTACGGGGAATCCTACGAGCAGTACTTC

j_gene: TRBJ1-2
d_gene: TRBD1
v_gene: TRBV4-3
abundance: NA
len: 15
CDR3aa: CASSQTGTGGNGYTF
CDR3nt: TGCGCCAGCAGCCAAACGGGGACAGGGGGCAATGGCTACACCTTC

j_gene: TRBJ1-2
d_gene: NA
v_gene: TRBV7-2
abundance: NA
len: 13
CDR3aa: CASSLETPGGYTF
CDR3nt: TGTGCCAGCAGCTTAGAAACACCCGGGGGCTACACCTTC

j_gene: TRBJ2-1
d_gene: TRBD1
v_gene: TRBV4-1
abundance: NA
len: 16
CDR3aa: CASSPKGTGANNEQFF
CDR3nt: TGCGCCAGCAGCCCCAAAGGGACAGGGGCTAACAATGAGCAGTTCTTC

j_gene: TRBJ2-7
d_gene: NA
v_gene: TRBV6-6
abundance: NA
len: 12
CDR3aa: CASSSQIGEQYF
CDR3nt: TGTGCCAGCAGTTCCCAGATCGGGGAGCAGTACTTC

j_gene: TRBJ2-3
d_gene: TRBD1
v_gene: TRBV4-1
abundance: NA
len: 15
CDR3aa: CASSQDRTGGDTQYF
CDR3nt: TGCGCCAGCAGCCAAGATAGGACAGGGGGAGATACGCAGTATTTT

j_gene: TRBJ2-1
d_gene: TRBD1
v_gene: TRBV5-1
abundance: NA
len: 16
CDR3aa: CASAESRQGIYNEQFF
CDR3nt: TGCGCCAGCGCGGAGAGTAGACAGGGTATCTACAATGAGCAGTTCTTC

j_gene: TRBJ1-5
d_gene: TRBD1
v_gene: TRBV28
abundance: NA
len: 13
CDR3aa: CASRTGNYQPQHF
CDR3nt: TGTGCCAGCAGGACAGGGAACTATCAGCCCCAGCATTTT

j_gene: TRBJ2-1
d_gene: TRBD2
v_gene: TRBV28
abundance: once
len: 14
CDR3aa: CASSLGLAYNEQFF
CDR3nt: TGTGCCAGCAGTTTAGGACTAGCTTACAATGAGCAGTTCTTC

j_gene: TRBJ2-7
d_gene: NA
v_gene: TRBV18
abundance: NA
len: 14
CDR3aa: CASSLLVAPYEQYF
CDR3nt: TGTGCCAGCTCACTTCTTGTGGCTCCCTACGAGCAGTACTTC

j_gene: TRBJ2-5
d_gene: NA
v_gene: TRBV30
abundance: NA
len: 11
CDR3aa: CAWRQAETQYF
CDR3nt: TGTGCCTGGAGGCAAGCAGAGACCCAGTACTTC

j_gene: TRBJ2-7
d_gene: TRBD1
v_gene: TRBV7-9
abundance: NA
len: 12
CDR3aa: CASSRTGYEQYF
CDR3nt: TGTGCCAGCAGCAGGACAGGGTACGAGCAGTACTTC

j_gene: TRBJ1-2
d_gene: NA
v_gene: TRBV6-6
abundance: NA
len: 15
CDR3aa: CASSYIREALYGYTF
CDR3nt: TGTGCCAGCAGTTACATACGGGAAGCTCTCTATGGCTACACCTTC

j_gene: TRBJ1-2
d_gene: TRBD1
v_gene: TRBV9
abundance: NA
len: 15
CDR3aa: CASSAGQGPLYGYTF
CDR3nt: TGTGCCAGCAGCGCCGGACAGGGCCCTCTCTATGGCTACACCTTC

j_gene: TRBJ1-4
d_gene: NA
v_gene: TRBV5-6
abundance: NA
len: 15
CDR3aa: CASSFGEATNEKLFF
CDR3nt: TGTGCCAGCAGCTTCGGGGAGGCAACTAATGAAAAACTGTTTTTT

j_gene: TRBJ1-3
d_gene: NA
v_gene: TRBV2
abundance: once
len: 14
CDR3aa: CASSRQSSGNTIYF
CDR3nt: TGTGCCAGCAGTCGACAGTCCTCTGGAAACACCATATATTTT

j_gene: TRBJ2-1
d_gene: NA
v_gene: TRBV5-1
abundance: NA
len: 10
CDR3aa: CASSDRLQFF
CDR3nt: TGCGCCAGCAGCGATAGACTCCAGTTCTTC

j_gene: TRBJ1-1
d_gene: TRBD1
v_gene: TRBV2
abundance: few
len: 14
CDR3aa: CASKRGQMNTEAFF
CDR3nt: TGTGCCAGCAAGAGGGGGCAAATGAACACTGAAGCTTTCTTT

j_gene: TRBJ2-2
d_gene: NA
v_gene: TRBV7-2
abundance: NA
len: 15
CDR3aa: CASSRTGYNTGELFF
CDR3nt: TGTGCCAGCAGCCGTACAGGGTATAACACCGGGGAGCTGTTTTTT

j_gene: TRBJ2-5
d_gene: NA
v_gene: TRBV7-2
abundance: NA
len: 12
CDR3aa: CASSLGRETQYF
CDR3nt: TGTGCCAGCAGCTTAGGCAGGGAGACCCAGTACTTC

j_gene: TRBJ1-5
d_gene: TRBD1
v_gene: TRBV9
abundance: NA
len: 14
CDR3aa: CASSGTGDNQPQHF
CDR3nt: TGTGCCAGCAGCGGCACAGGGGACAATCAGCCCCAGCATTTT

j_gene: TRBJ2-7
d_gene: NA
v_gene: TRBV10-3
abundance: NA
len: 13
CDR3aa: CAISERENYEQYF
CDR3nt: TGTGCCATCAGTGAGCGGGAGAACTACGAGCAGTACTTC

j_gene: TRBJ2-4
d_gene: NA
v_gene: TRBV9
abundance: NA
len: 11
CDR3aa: CASENGNIQYF
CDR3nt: TGTGCCAGCGAGAACGGTAACATTCAGTACTTC

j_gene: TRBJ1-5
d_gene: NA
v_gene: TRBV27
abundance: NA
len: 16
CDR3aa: CASSLSSGNSNQPQHF
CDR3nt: TGTGCCAGCAGTTTATCTTCCGGGAATAGCAATCAGCCCCAGCATTTT

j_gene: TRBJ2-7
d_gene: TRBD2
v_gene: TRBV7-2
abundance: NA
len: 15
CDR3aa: CASSRTSGSTHEQYF
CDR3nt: TGTGCCAGCAGTCGGACTAGCGGGAGTACCCACGAGCAGTACTTC

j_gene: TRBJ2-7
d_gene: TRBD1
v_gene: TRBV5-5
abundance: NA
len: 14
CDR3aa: CASSPGQLFYEQYF
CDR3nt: TGTGCCAGCAGCCCGGGACAGCTTTTCTACGAGCAGTACTTC

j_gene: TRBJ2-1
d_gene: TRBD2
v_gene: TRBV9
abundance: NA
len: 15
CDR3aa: CASAGLAGGRYEQFF
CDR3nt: TGTGCCAGCGCCGGGCTAGCGGGAGGTCGGTATGAGCAGTTCTTC

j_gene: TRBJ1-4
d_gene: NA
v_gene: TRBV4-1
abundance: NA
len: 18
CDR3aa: CASSQDVRLDGKNEKLFF
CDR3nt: TGCGCCAGCAGCCAAGATGTCAGGTTAGACGGCAAAAACGAAAAACTGTTTTTT

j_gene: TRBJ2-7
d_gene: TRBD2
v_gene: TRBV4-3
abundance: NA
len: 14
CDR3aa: CASSQEAGVGEQYF
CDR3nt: TGCGCCAGCAGCCAAGAGGCGGGAGTGGGCGAGCAGTACTTC

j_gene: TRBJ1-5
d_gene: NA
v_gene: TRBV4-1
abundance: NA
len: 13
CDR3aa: CASSQAGYQPQHF
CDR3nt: TGCGCCAGCAGCCAAGCAGGGTATCAGCCCCAGCATTTT

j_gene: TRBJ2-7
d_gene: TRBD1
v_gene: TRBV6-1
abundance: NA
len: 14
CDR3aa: CASSLSRGMGEQYF
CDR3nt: TGTGCCAGCAGTCTATCCAGGGGGATGGGCGAGCAGTACTTC

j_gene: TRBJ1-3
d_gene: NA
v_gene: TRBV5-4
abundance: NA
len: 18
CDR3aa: CASSYEHQAYSLRNTIYF
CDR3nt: TGTGCCAGCAGCTACGAGCATCAAGCCTACTCGCTTCGAAACACCATATATTTT

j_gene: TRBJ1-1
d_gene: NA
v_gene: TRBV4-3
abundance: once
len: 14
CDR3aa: CASSQDSGGTEAFF
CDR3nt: TGCGCCAGCAGCCAAGACAGCGGGGGAACTGAAGCTTTCTTT

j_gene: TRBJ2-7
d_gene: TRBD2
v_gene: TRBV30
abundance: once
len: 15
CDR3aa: CAWSVKLAGAYEQYF
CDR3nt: TGTGCCTGGAGTGTAAAACTAGCGGGAGCCTACGAGCAGTACTTC

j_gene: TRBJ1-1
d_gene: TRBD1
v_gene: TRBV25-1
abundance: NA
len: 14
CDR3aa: CASSETGWGTEAFF
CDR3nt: TGTGCCAGCAGTGAGACAGGGTGGGGAACTGAAGCTTTCTTT

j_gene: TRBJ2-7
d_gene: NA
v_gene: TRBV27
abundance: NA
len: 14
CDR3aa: CASSEAGEIYEQYF
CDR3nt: TGTGCCAGCAGCGAGGCCGGGGAAATCTACGAGCAGTACTTC

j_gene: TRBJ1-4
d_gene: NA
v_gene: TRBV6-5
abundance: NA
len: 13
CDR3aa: CASRGSPNEKLFF
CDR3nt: TGTGCCAGCAGGGGCTCCCCTAATGAAAAACTGTTTTTT

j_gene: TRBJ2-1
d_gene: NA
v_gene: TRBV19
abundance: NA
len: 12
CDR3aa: CASSIPPYEQFF
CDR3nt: TGTGCCAGTAGTATCCCCCCCTACGAGCAGTTCTTC

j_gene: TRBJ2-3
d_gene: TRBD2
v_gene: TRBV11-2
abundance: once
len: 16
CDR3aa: CASSLAVAGGLDTQYF
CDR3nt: TGTGCCAGCAGCTTAGCGGTAGCGGGAGGTCTCGATACGCAGTATTTT

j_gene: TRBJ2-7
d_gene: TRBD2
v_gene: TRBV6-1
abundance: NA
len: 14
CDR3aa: CASSEPGLPYEQYF
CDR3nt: TGTGCCAGCAGTGAACCGGGACTACCTTACGAGCAGTACTTC

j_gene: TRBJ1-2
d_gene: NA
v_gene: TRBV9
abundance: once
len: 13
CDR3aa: CASSVGREYGYTF
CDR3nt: TGTGCCAGCAGCGTAGGGAGGGAATACGGCTACACCTTC

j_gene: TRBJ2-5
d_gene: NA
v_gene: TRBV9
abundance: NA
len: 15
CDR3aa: CASSAPWAGQETQYF
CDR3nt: TGTGCCAGCAGCGCCCCTTGGGCGGGACAAGAGACCCAGTACTTC

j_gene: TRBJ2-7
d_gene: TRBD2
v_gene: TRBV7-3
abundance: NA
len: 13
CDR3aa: CASSLHASGEQYF
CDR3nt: TGTGCCAGCAGCTTACATGCTAGCGGCGAGCAGTACTTC

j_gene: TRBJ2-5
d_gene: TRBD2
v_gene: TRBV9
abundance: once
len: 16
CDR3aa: CASSFRTSGTQETQYF
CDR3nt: TGTGCCAGCAGCTTCCGGACTAGCGGGACCCAAGAGACCCAGTACTTC

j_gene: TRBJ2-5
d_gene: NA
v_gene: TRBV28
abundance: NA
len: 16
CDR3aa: CASSLWEQGYQETQYF
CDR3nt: TGTGCCAGCAGTTTATGGGAGCAGGGGTACCAAGAGACCCAGTACTTC

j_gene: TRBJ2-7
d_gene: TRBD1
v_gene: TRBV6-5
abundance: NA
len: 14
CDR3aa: CASSYMGQSYEQYF
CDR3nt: TGTGCCAGCAGTTACATGGGACAGTCCTACGAGCAGTACTTC

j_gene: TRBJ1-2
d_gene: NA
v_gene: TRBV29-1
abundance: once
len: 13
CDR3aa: CSVELGSGHGYTF
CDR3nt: TGCAGCGTTGAACTGGGCTCAGGGCACGGCTACACCTTC